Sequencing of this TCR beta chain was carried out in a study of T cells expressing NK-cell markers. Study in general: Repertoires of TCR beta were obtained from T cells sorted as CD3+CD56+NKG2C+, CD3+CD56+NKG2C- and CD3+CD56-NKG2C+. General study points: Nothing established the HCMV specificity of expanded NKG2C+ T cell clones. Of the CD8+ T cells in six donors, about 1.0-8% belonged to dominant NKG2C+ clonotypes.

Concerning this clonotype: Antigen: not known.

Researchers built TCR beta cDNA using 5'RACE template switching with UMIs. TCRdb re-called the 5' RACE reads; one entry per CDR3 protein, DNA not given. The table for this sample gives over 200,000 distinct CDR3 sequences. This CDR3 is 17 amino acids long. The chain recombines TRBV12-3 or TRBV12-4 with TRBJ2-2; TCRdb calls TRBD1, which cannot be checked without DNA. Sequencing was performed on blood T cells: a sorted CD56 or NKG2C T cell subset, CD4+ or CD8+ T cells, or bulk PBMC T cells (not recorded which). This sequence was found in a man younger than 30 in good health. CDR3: CASRTTRADPRRGELFF.